These 21 T cell receptor beta chains share one sample of origin, sequenced in a study of glioma-infiltrating T cells. TCR alpha and beta CDR3 regions were amplified from RNA using iRepertoire nested multiplex PCR. One entry per CDR3 protein results from TCRdb running MiXCR on the multiplex PCR reads. The sample shows 90,000 to 100,000 distinct CDR3 sequences, around 42% of them seen only once. The sequencing sample was made of glioma tissue, nonneoplastic brain tissue, or PBMCs (not recorded which). These receptors were collected from a human donor with low-grade glioma or glioblastoma, undergoing nonglioma brain surgery, or in good health (not recorded which).

This clonotype came up many times. V usage is TRBV3-1 and J usage is TRBJ2-7; possibly TRBD2 for D (5 bases). The V gene's germline CDR1 is LGHDT and CDR2 YNNKEL (reference sequence). Deletions cut 2 bases from V and 5 bases from J, with 10 bases between. This CDR3 spans 13 amino acids. CDR3 sequence (DNA): TGTGCCAGCAGCCAATTGGTAGCGCACGAGCAGTACTTC. Protein: CASSQLVAHEQYF.

This clonotype occurred a few times. Being one base from a much bigger clone, this may be a read error. The chain recombines TRBV2 with TRBJ1-1, with TRBD1 matching over 7 bases. In germline, CDR1 is SNHLY, CDR2 FYNNEI. The CDR3 sequence is 14 residues long. The CDR3 protein is CASSAQGRNTKAFF. The CDR3, as DNA: TGTGCCAGCAGTGCACAGGGGCGGAACACTAAAGCTTTCTTT.

This clonotype was picked up many times. The genes are TRBV24-1 and TRBJ2-1, with 8 bases lining up with TRBD1. The ends lost 0 bases at V and 8 bases at J; junction bases unmatched: 5. This CDR3 is built from 15 residues. CDR1 is KGHDR, CDR2 SFDVKD, per germline. This CDR3 is CATSDLGTGQHEQFF. CDR3 bases: TGTGCCACCAGTGATTTGGGGACAGGCCAACATGAGCAGTTCTTC.

This clonotype was seen many times. This sequence joins TRBV5-1 and TRBJ2-3; 8 nucleotides agree with TRBD2. The CDR3 totals 19 residues. J lost 4 bases, V lost 0 bases, and 16 bases had no gene match. CDR1 is SGHRS and CDR2 is YFSETQ in the germline V gene. The chain's CDR3 is CASSLAQQGLARGADTQYF. CDR3 sequence (DNA): TGCGCCAGCAGCTTGGCGCAACAAGGACTAGCACGGGGTGCAGATACGCAGTATTTT.

This clonotype was seen more than once but under ten times. Its ends do not fully match the called genes, so a read error is possible. The rearrangement uses TRBV20-1 and TRBJ1-5; no clear D. The CDR3 has 13 amino acids. Per germline, CDR1 DFQATT and CDR2 SNEGSKA (reference sequence). The CDR3 is CGATKGNGTPLHF. The DNA of the CDR3 is TGCGGTGCTACCAAAGGGAATGGAACACCCCTCCATTTT.

This chain joins TRBV2 and TRBJ2-7, with D possibly matching TRBD2 (6 bases). The V end lost 10 bases, the J end lost 2 bases, and 18 bases lay between the germline ends. The CDR3 spans 14 residues. CDR1 and CDR2 from the germline V gene are SNHLY and FYNNEI. This chain's CDR3 is CAIRGGRRAYEQYF. The DNA for the CDR3 is TGTGCCATCCGGGGAGGCAGGCGGGCCTACGAGCAGTACTTC.

This clonotype was detected many times. This chain links TRBV7-2 with TRBJ1-2; weak D call: TRBD1 (5 bases). Deletions cut 0 bases from V and 4 bases from J, with 12 bases between. Germline loops: CDR1 SGHTA, CDR2 FQGNSA. This CDR3 has 15 residues. CDR3 in amino acids: CASSLAGHKIYGYTF. DNA of the CDR3: TGTGCCAGCAGCTTAGCGGGGCACAAGATCTATGGCTACACCTTC.

Note on this clonotype: A read error may be the cause here, since a much bigger clone is one base away. The J gene is TRBJ2-2, the V gene TRBV7-9; TRBD2 is a possible D gene (5 bases). Germline V lookup: CDR1 SEHNR, CDR2 FQNEAQ (reference sequence). The CDR3 runs to 17 residues. DNA for the CDR3: TGTGCCAGCAGCTTAGGTTCTGGAGATCTGTTCTCCGGGGAGCCGTTTTTT. Its translation is CASSLGSGDLFSGEPFF.

This clonotype has at least ten counts. This chain joins TRBV5-4 and TRBJ1-1; D gene ambiguous. This CDR3 is built from 14 residues. Germline V lookup: CDR1 SGHNT, CDR2 YYREEE (reference sequence). The germline V and J ends were trimmed by 1 base and 1 base, with 8 bases remaining between them. This CDR3 reads CASSLKGPNTEAFF. Here the CDR3 DNA reads TGTGCCAGCAGCTTGAAGGGCCCGAACACTGAAGCTTTCTTT.

This clonotype was seen at least ten times. The V and J genes are TRBV12-3 or TRBV12-4 and TRBJ2-2; D gene uncertain. This CDR3 has 15 residues. Trimming stripped 6 bases from V and 6 bases from J, with 17 bases between. The CDR3 sequence: CASSLRRNSPGELFF. For the CDR3, the DNA is TGTGCCAGCAGCCTAAGGCGAAATAGTCCCGGGGAGCTGTTTTTT.

A word on this clonotype: This CDR3 is missing its conserved last phenylalanine or tryptophan, likely due to a read error. It is unclear where the CDR3 begins or ends on the DNA, so no DNA is shown, and the CDR3 is as TCRdb lists it. The rearrangement joins TRBV27 to TRBJ2-4; TRBD1 reflects the table's D call only, with no check against the DNA. Germline lookup yields CDR1 MNHEY and CDR2 SMNVEV (reference sequence). The CDR3 extends over 14 residues, inclusive of both ends. This CDR3 reads CASSSDRDVSKNIH.

This clonotype has at least ten counts. CDR3 protein: CASSRLQGANTEAFF. The DNA of the CDR3 is TGCGCCAGCAGCCGATTACAGGGGGCGAACACTGAAGCTTTCTTT. This chain joins TRBV5-1 and TRBJ1-1; 9 nucleotides line up with TRBD1. The CDR3 length is 15 residues. Looked up from germline, CDR1 is SGHRS and CDR2 is YFSETQ. With V trimmed by 4 bases and J by 1 base, 5 bases remained unmatched.

This clonotype was picked up many times. The rearrangement joins TRBV18 to TRBJ1-1; D is undetermined. Trimming removed 8 bases from V and 2 bases from J, with 12 bases in between. CDR1 KGHSH and CDR2 LQKENI come from the germline V gene. The length of the CDR3 is 13 residues. The DNA for the CDR3 is TGTGCCAGCAGCTTGGACGGAAACACTGAAGCTTTCTTT. It translates to CASSLDGNTEAFF.

As to this clonotype: Since a much larger clone is just one base distant, this may be a read error. This chain links TRBV2 with TRBJ2-5; maybe TRBD1 (6 bases). The CDR3 is 13 residues long. CDR1 is SNHLY and CDR2 is FYNNEI in the germline V gene. The V end was cut by 8 bases, the J end by 4 bases, with 14 bases between. Written as DNA, the CDR3 is TGTGCCAGCTCAGGGGAGTACGTAGAGACCCAGTACTTC. Its protein product is CASSGEYVETQYF.

This clonotype has only a few counts. The chain uses TRBV3-1 and TRBJ2-2; TRBD2 aligns across 8 bases. Germline CDR1 is LGHDT and CDR2 is YNNKEL (reference sequence). Germline trimming cut 3 bases from V and 0 bases from J; bases unmatched to any gene: 3. The CDR3 extends over 16 amino acids. This CDR3 is CASSHGTSTNTGELFF. The CDR3 DNA follows: TGTGCCAGCAGCCACGGGACTAGTACGAACACCGGGGAGCTGTTTTTT. Filled out from reference TRBV3-1 and TRBJ2-2, the complete variable domain reads DTAVSQTPKYLVTQMGNDKSIKCEQNLGHDTMYWYKQDSKKFLKIMFSYNNKELIINETVPNRFSPKSPDKAHLNLHINSLELGDSAVYFCASSHGTSTNTGELFFGEGSRLTVL.

The chain combines TRBV12-3 or TRBV12-4 with TRBJ2-5, with D perhaps TRBD2 (5 bases). The length of the CDR3 is 15 residues. The V and J ends lost 5 bases and 3 bases respectively, with 16 bases between them. The CDR3 DNA reads TGTGCCAGCAGTCCGGGGTGGGATCCAAAAGAGACCCAGTACTTC. It translates to CASSPGWDPKETQYF.

This clonotype has only one observation. The germline gene is not matched at one end of the junction; a read error may be the cause. V is TRBV2 and J is TRBJ2-1; tentative D call: TRBD2 (5 bases). The CDR3 runs to 12 residues. Germline V lookup: CDR1 SNHLY, CDR2 FYNNEI. In DNA, the CDR3 is TGTGCCAGCAATCTAGAGGGAGATGATCAGTTCTTC. The encoded protein is CASNLEGDDQFF.

Ten or more counts support this clonotype. The chain links TRBV3-1 to TRBJ1-1, with TRBD1 as a possible D gene (6 bases). Trimming shortened V by 6 bases and J by 6 bases, and 14 bases separated the two germline ends. This CDR3 contains 13 residues. CDR1 is LGHDT and CDR2 is YNNKEL in the germline V gene (reference sequence). CDR3 sequence reads: CASSRQGSAEAFF. The CDR3 coding sequence is TGTGCCAGCAGTCGCCAGGGGTCGGCTGAAGCTTTCTTT.

The chain recombines TRBV10-3 with TRBJ1-1; TRBD1 might be the D (5 bases). The germline V and J ends were trimmed by 5 bases and 2 bases, with 18 bases remaining between them. The CDR3 runs 16 residues. Germline V lookup: CDR1 ENHRY, CDR2 SYGVKD. CDR3 sequence reads: CAISYSRTCPNTEAFF. The CDR3 bases are TGTGCCATCAGTTACAGCAGGACATGTCCTAACACTGAAGCTTTCTTT.

This clonotype was counted a few times. The chain couples TRBV29-1 to TRBJ2-6, with D perhaps TRBD1 (6 bases). Trimming removed 6 bases at V and 0 bases at J, with 15 bases between. Germline CDR1 reads SQVTM; CDR2 reads ANQGSEA. The CDR3 extends over 16 amino acids. The CDR3 nucleotides are TGCAGCGTCCCGACAGGCCTCAGCTCTGGGGCCAACGTCCTGACTTTC. Translating gives CSVPTGLSSGANVLTF. The full variable domain, its missing parts supplied by reference TRBV29-1 and TRBJ2-6, is SAVISQKPSRDICQRGTSLTIQCQVDSQVTMMFWYRQQPGQSLTLIATANQGSEATYESGFVIDKFPISRPNLTFSTLTVSNMSPEDSSIYLCSVPTGLSSGANVLTFGAGSRLTVL.

This clonotype was detected many times. The rearrangement uses TRBV20-1 and TRBJ2-2; D may be TRBD1 or TRBD2 (5 bases each). Deletions cut 5 bases from V and 2 bases from J, with 15 bases between. The CDR3 extends over 15 amino acids. The germline V gene has CDR1 DFQATT and CDR2 SNEGSKA (reference sequence). The CDR3 protein is CSASLRDLNTGELFF. CDR3 DNA: TGCAGTGCTTCCTTACGGGACCTTAACACCGGGGAGCTGTTTTTT.